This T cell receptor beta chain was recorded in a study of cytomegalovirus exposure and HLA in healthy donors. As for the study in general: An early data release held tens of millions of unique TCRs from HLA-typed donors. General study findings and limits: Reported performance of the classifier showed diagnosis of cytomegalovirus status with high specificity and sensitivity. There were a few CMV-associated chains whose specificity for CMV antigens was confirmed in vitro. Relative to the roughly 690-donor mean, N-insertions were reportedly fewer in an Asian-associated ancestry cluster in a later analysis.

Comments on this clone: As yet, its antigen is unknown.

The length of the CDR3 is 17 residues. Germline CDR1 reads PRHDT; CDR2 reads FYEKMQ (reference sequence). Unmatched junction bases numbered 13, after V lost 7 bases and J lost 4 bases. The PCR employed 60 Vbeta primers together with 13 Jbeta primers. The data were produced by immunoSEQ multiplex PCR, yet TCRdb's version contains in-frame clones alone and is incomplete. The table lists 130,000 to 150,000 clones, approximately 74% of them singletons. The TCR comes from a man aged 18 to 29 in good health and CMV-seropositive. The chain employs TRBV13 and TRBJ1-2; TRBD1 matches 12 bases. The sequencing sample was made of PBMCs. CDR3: CASTNRDRGRLGYGYTF. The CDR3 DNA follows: TGTGCCAGCACCAACCGGGACAGGGGGCGCCTCGGCTATGGCTACACCTTC. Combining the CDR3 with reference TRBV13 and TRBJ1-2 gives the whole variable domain AAGVIQSPRHLIKEKRETATLKCYPIPRHDTVYWYQQGPGQDPQFLISFYEKMQSDKGSIPDRFSAQQFSDYHSELNMSSLELGDSALYFCASTNRDRGRLGYGYTFGSGTRLTVV.